This entry is about one T cell receptor (beta chain). V lost 4 bases and J lost 3; bases outside the gene matches: 5. The CDR3 is 15 amino acids. Germline V CDR1 and CDR2: SGHRS, YFSETQ. This sample stems from a study of blood T cell repertoires in COVID-19. Whole-study context: The United States, Italy and Spain provided the acute and convalescent COVID-19 samples. In each case, the material was cDNA or gDNA derived from T cells, B-cell-depleted T cells, or PBMCs.

Per the original data handling: Quantification of nucleated cells was approximated via reference gene primer amplification. TCRdb's table, derived via immunoSEQ multiplex PCR, lists solely in-frame clones and lacks some. V, J and clone size derive from that table, while D and trimming were established from the DNA sequence. The data contain roughly 110,000 clones, approximately 80% of them seen just once; the ten biggest clones take up about 4.3%. The sequencing input was peripheral blood. The V call is TRBV5-1, the J call TRBJ2-5, with 11 nucleotides matching TRBD2. The receptor was isolated from a man in his 70s with acute or convalescent COVID-19. In DNA, the CDR3 is TGCGCCAGCAGCCTGTATAGCGGGGGGGAAGAGACCCAGTACTTC. Translating gives CASSLYSGGEETQYF.